This TCR beta chain was profiled in a study of shared clonotypes between healthy human individuals. As concerns this clone: Its antigen is undetermined.

Broader study findings: Though the depth was large, rarefaction showed that sorted-subset sequencing was incomplete.

V lost 5 bases and J lost 4; bases outside the gene matches: 9. Per germline, CDR1 SGHVS and CDR2 FQNEAQ. This CDR3 region has 17 residues. Produced via immunoSEQ multiplex PCR; TCRdb's table is partial and in-frame only. The sample includes fewer than 3 million clones, 85% to 95% of them seen just once. This receptor was taken from a man aged 18 to 29 in good health. Some clones in this sample may be carry-over from other donors' samples. The chain carries TRBV7-8 and TRBJ2-3; 13 bases agree with TRBD2. The specimen was naive CD4+ T cells from PBMCs. The subset: CD45RA+ positively selected. The CDR3 loop reads CASSPRRTSGRPDTQYF. The CDR3 DNA is TGTGCCAGCAGCCCCAGGCGGACTAGCGGGAGACCAGATACGCAGTATTTT.